The following is a T cell receptor beta chain sequence with its context. No cognate antigen has been identified for it. Per-base quality was not reported, and no clone a single base away is much larger than it. To sequence the TCRbeta CDR3 region, genomic DNA was isolated from the sorted cells. The immunoSEQ Assay was used to sequence the TCRbeta CDR3 regions. Sourced from immuneACCESS, this table was stored by TCRdb with only in-frame sequences that have V and J called. A share of the clones is absent; for the studies checked, an unresolved V gene accounts for under half, and the remainder has no known explanation. This sample has over 90,000 clones in its table, and around 94% of those were observed once. The leading ten clones occupy 0.15% to 0.2% of the sample. The data belong to a study of OX40 agonist ivuxolimab in advanced cancers. In the study overall: The costimulatory receptor OX40 (CD134) was targeted by ivuxolimab, a fully human IgG2 agonistic monoclonal antibody. Intravenous ivuxolimab was administered to patients every 2 weeks at six dose levels: 0.01, 0.1, 0.3, 1.5, 3 and 10 mg/kg. Of the roughly 51 patients in dose escalation, about 19 had hepatocellular carcinoma, roughly 15 had melanoma, 9 had renal cell carcinoma and 9 had head and neck cancer. In the dose-escalation cohort, 82.7% of patients were male, and the mean age was approximately 60 years, with a range of about 23 to 85. Patients were allowed to have had prior anti-PD-1, anti-PD-L1 or anti-CTLA-4 therapy, and 40% of the dose-escalation patients had previously received checkpoint inhibitors. Partial responses occurred in three dose-escalation patients, of whom one had hepatocellular carcinoma and two had cutaneous melanoma. Peripheral TCRbeta sequencing was intended to test whether TCR sequence diversity was altered and clonal T-cell expansion was caused by ivuxolimab. The paper reports the monotherapy dose-escalation portion (N = 52 patients) of the phase I ivuxolimab trial.

Patients with a history of autoimmune disease or receiving systemic immunosuppression were excluded from the trial. In every dose cohort, peripheral blood was drawn for TCR sequencing at baseline, cycle 4 day 1, and cycle 7 day 1. Samples came from an open-label, multicenter, first-in-human phase I dose-escalation trial of ivuxolimab. Adults with locally advanced or metastatic melanoma, renal cell carcinoma, hepatocellular carcinoma or head and neck squamous cell carcinoma were enrolled in the trial. Before TCR sequencing, CD4+ T cells and CD8+ T cells from peripheral blood were sorted into separate populations. What the study reported, not specific to this receptor: In partial responders in the 0.1-3.0 mg/kg groups, normalized peripheral clonal expansion was found to be among the lowest, especially among CD8+ T cells. After ivuxolimab, expanded clones were on average more numerous among CD8+ T cells than among CD4+ T cells. Which antigens the clonally expanded peripheral T cells were specific for was not determined. Clonal expansion of both CD4+ and CD8+ blood T cells was observed from baseline to week 6 at doses 0.1 to 3.0 mg/kg. Low levels of normalized T-cell clonal expansion were also shown by some nonresponding patients.

From the cysteine through the phenylalanine, the CDR3 covers 15 amino acids. Just the 45-base CDR3 DNA is kept, in frame starting at base 1. V is cut by 7 bases and J by 5 bases, and the space between the germline ends is 18 bases. As encoded in the germline V gene, CDR1 is SGHTA while CDR2 is FQGNSA. The sequence derives from an adult with an advanced solid tumor such as melanoma, head and neck, liver or kidney cancer. Rearrangement joined TRBV7-2 to TRBJ1-5, and perhaps TRBD1 as D gene, on 6 matching bases. Sequenced here: CD4+ or CD8+ T cells sorted from blood, sampled in a trial of the OX40 agonist ivuxolimab. This receptor carries the CDR3 CASTQREEGDQPQHF. The nucleotides read TGTGCCAGCACCCAACGGGAGGAGGGGGATCAGCCCCAGCATTTT.